This TCR beta chain was found in a study of response to subunit inactivated influenza vaccine. This clonotype was recorded a few times. This CDR3 region has 12 residues. With V trimmed by 10 bases and J by 0 bases, 3 bases remained unmatched. Germline-derived CDR1 and CDR2 are ENHRY and SYGVKD. TCRdb re-derived calls from the RT-PCR reads in MiXCR, one entry per CDR3 protein. The sample includes 650,000 to 800,000 distinct CDR3 sequences, approximately 15% of them seen just once. The chain carries TRBV10-3 and TRBJ2-7; the match to TRBD1 covers 7 bases. The sequence was collected from a man in his forties or fifties who received an inactivated influenza vaccine. The sequencing here drew on PBMCs from blood, taken about 14 days before vaccination. CDR3 protein: CATRDSSYEQYF. DNA for the CDR3: TGTGCCACCCGGGACAGCTCCTACGAGCAGTACTTC.